This T cell receptor (beta chain) was sequenced in a study of blood T cell repertoires in COVID-19. About the research overall: From T cells, B-cell-depleted T cells, or PBMCs came the material, which was cDNA or gDNA.

Assay: immunoSEQ multiplex PCR; the TCRdb copy retains only in-frame clones and omits some. Of under 300,000 clones in the sample, more than 70% were seen once. Individuals aged about 18 to 100 years were recruited from fewer than 30 US areas. Cohorts were assigned according to the clinical history that participants reported. V lost 7 bases to trimming and J lost 1 base; unmatched junction nucleotides: 2. Per germline, CDR1 WSHSY and CDR2 SAAADI. The CDR3 sequence is 14 residues long. The sequence was collected from a woman in her thirties or forties with acute COVID-19. What was sequenced was PBMCs or T cells enriched from blood (not recorded which). The J gene is TRBJ2-3, the V gene TRBV10-2; TRBD2 agrees at 10 bases. The CDR3 DNA sequence: TGCGCCAGCAACCTAGCGGGGGGCACAGATACGCAGTATTTT. Amino acid sequence: CASNLAGGTDTQYF.